The source of this T cell receptor beta chain is a study of Graves' ophthalmopathy and Graves' hyperthyroidism (dated by TCRdb to between 2017 and 2018). Regarding the research as a whole: Peripheral blood samples were taken at the time of initial diagnosis, before any treatment was given. An independent validation cohort comprised fewer than 20 hyperthyroidism patients and roughly 15 patients who later progressed from hyperthyroidism to ophthalmopathy. In roughly 6 hyperthyroidism patients, the T-cell repertoires found in thyroid tissue were compared with those found in blood. In total, 135 blood samples were TCR-sequenced: around 42 ophthalmopathy, some 75 hyperthyroidism and approximately 17 hyperthyroidism-to-ophthalmopathy patients. To explore V-J signatures that separate ophthalmopathy from hyperthyroidism, a discovery set of approximately 100 patients was enrolled, consisting of approximately 44 with ophthalmopathy and under 65 with stable hyperthyroidism. The study used signatures of the TCR beta repertoire to tell Graves' ophthalmopathy apart from Graves' hyperthyroidism and to predict which patients would progress to ophthalmopathy. Once sampling was done, hyperthyroidism patients were given methimazole at a starting dose of 30 mg daily, while ophthalmopathy patients were given high-dose intravenous methylprednisolone. What the authors observed across the whole study: In cross-validation, the 13-signature model distinguished ophthalmopathy from stable hyperthyroidism with around 90% sensitivity and about 81% specificity, while in the test set the corresponding values were roughly 80% and 75%. Among expanded thyroid clonotypes with frequency above 0.001, most also showed up in blood, which suggests that blood repertoires may reflect the thyroid immune response. No statistical method was used to predetermine the sample size, and group allocation was not hidden from the investigators. In validation, the model predicted ophthalmopathy progression with 70.59% sensitivity and approximately 75% specificity; more than ten predicted patients were CT-confirmed with GO in a median of approximately 6.5 months.

For repertoire sequencing, the TCR beta CDR3 regions were amplified from RNA transcripts. A first-round RT-PCR used HTBI primers with the Qiagen OneStep RT-PCR kit, followed by a second-round multiplex PCR, size selection and purification. Sequencing of the libraries was carried out on an Illumina HiSeq2000 in paired-end mode with 100 bp reads. The paper's processing steps were these. SOAPnuke was used to process the reads, throwing out any read that had adapters, had uncalled bases, had a mean Phred below 15, or lacked an exact constant-primer or identifier match. High-quality paired reads were merged with COPE v1.2.5. Clonotypes were defined as unique nucleotide sequences and were aligned to IMGT TRB V, D and J references using MiTCR v1.1. Analysis was restricted to V-J combinations with a frequency above 0.0001, which covered roughly 99% of repertoires. For each V-J combination, a TCR clonal expansion and chaos score was defined as the ratio of F50 clonal expansion to chaos observed in the TCRdist matrix. Welch's t-statistics and random forest were used to narrow the features down to roughly twelve V-J combinations, which were then fed into a naive Bayes classifier. The similarity between thyroid and blood repertoires was quantified using the Morisita-Horn index. Through fastp at Q25 and MiXCR, TCRdb rebuilt clones from the public reads, retaining in-frame beta chains. Rows with one shared CDR3 protein collapse into an entry with the most common genes and DNA. The V and J calls follow TCRdb's processing rather than the paper's. Within this sample are 200,000 to 300,000 distinct CDR3 sequences, with less than 55% of them counted one time only. 40% to 55% of the sample belongs to the ten largest clones.

For CDR1 and CDR2, the germline V gene (reference sequence) lists MNHEY and SMNVEV. The CDR3 has 13 amino acids, counting the end cysteine and phenylalanine. Only CDR3 DNA is held: 39 bases, read in frame from base 1. V loses 11 bases, J loses 3 bases, and the germline ends lie 11 bases apart. This clonotype was seen a few times. Its antigen is still unknown. The sample holds no much larger clone one base away, and base qualities are not on file. The ophthalmopathy patients had moderately to severely active disease, with a Clinical Activity Score of 3 or higher, a NOSPECS grade of 4 or higher, and a disease duration of less than 3 months. Patients were excluded if they had other autoimmune diseases, uncontrolled infections, pregnancy or lactation. Clinical symptoms, serum thyroxine, TRAb, thyroid ultrasound and orbital computed tomography formed the basis of the diagnosis. Using Ficoll-Paque density gradient centrifugation, PBMCs were isolated from over 8.5 ml of fresh peripheral blood. Trizol reagent was used to extract the total RNA, and its quality was then checked on an Agilent 2100 Bioanalyzer.

The sequence joins TRBV27 to TRBJ2-6; a tentative D call is TRBD2 (6 bases match). Sequences were obtained from peripheral blood. This TCR derives from an adult man with Graves' ophthalmopathy. The CDR3 reads as follows: CAAGLGGANVLTF. The sequence in DNA is TGTGCCGCGGGACTTGGTGGGGCCAACGTCCTGACTTTC.